The 25 T cell receptor beta chains below come from one sample, sequenced in a study of T cells in Graves' hyperthyroidism and ophthalmopathy. The investigators amplified TCR beta CDR3 regions from RNA transcripts. With the HTBI primer set, the TCR CDR3 went through a first round of RT-PCR. Via MiXCR, TCRdb re-called the multiplex PCR reads, giving one row per CDR3 protein. The table records tens of thousands of distinct CDR3 sequences, just under 50% of them present only once. Sequencing input: blood. Receptors were obtained from a woman aged 50 to 60 with Graves' hyperthyroidism that later progressed to Graves' ophthalmopathy.

Notes on this clonotype: Compared with germline, one end of the junction differs, possibly owing to a read error. The chain links TRBV7-7 to TRBJ1-1, with unresolved D. CDR3 length: 13 residues. Germline values: CDR1 SSHAT, CDR2 FNYEAQ (reference sequence). CDR3 bases: TGTGCTAGCAGCTTAAATGCGAACACTGAAGCTTTCTTT. Its translation: CASSLNANTEAFF.

This clonotype was seen at least ten times. V is TRBV24-1 and J is TRBJ2-1; 10 positions match TRBD1. Germline CDR1 is KGHDR and CDR2 is SFDVKD. The CDR3 extends over 16 amino acids. The V segment lost 1 base and the J segment 3 bases; nucleotides outside the gene matches: 2. In nucleotides, the CDR3 is TGTGCCACCAGTGATTTCGGGACAGGGGACTACAATGAGCAGTTCTTC. Protein sequence: CATSDFGTGDYNEQFF.

Ten or more counts support this clonotype. This chain links TRBV5-1 with TRBJ2-1; TRBD2 agrees at 11 bases. Germline CDR1 SGHRS, CDR2 YFSETQ. J gave up 4 bases and V 3 bases, and 3 bases lay outside the gene matches. CDR3 length: 15 residues. CDR3 sequence reads: CASSWGLADYNEQFF. The CDR3 nucleotides are TGCGCCAGCAGCTGGGGACTAGCGGATTACAATGAGCAGTTCTTC. The whole variable domain, filled in from reference TRBV5-1 and TRBJ2-1, reads KAGVTQTPRYLIKTRGQQVTLSCSPISGHRSVSWYQQTPGQGLQFLFEYFSETQRNKGNFPGRFSGRQFSNSRSEMNVSTLELGDSALYLCASSWGLADYNEQFFGPGTRLTVL.

V and J are TRBV9 and TRBJ2-1; no definite D call. With 0 bases removed from V and 7 bases from J, the gap between germline ends came to 8 bases. Germline CDR1 and CDR2: SGDLS and YYNGEE. The CDR3 spans 13 residues. CDR3 in amino acids: CASSVDRSNEQFF. CDR3 nucleotides: TGTGCCAGCAGCGTAGATCGGTCGAATGAGCAGTTCTTC.

Ten or more counts support this clonotype. The J gene is TRBJ1-1, the V gene TRBV20-1; no clear D. V lost 1 base, J lost 0 bases, and 6 bases lay in between. The CDR3 is 13 residues long. Germline-derived CDR1 and CDR2 are DFQATT and SNEGSKA (reference sequence). The DNA for the CDR3 is TGCAGTGCTAGAGGACCAGTGAACACTGAAGCTTTCTTT. Translated, it gives CSARGPVNTEAFF.

The rearrangement uses TRBV20-1 and TRBJ1-1; the D gene is possibly TRBD1 (6 bases). The CDR3 covers 15 residues. With 3 bases removed from V and 5 bases from J, the gap between germline ends came to 19 bases. Germline V gene lookup returns CDR1 DFQATT and CDR2 SNEGSKA (reference sequence). The DNA for the CDR3 is TGCAGTGCTAGGGCCGGGACATGGTTCAGAACTGAAGCTTTCTTT. Protein: CSARAGTWFRTEAFF.

There are a few counts of this clonotype. V is TRBV30 and J is TRBJ2-3; 10 positions match TRBD2. Germline CDR1 is GTSNPN and CDR2 is SVGIG (reference sequence). With 2 bases clipped from V and 4 bases from J, the junction kept 6 bases outside the gene matches. The CDR3 extends over 15 amino acids. CDR3 in amino acids: CAWSKRAGGADTQYF. CDR3 DNA: TGTGCCTGGAGTAAGCGAGCGGGAGGGGCAGATACGCAGTATTTT.

The V call is TRBV6-4, the J call TRBJ1-2; no clear D. CDR3 length: 12 residues. V lost 8 bases to trimming and J lost 3 bases, with 10 bases between them. Germline lookup yields CDR1 MRHNA and CDR2 SNTAGT. CDR3 region: CASRLRDYGYTF. The CDR3 DNA follows: TGTGCCAGCCGGCTCCGGGACTATGGCTACACCTTC.

The J gene is TRBJ2-5, the V gene TRBV29-1, with D maybe TRBD2 (6 bases). The length of the CDR3 is 13 residues. CDR1 is SQVTM and CDR2 is ANQGSEA in the germline V gene. Deletions cut 8 bases from V and 7 bases from J, with 20 bases between. CDR3 loop: CSSPQAGLATQYF. For the CDR3, the DNA is TGCAGCTCACCACAGGCGGGGTTGGCGACCCAGTACTTC.

This clonotype was seen ten or more times. The rearrangement uses TRBV5-1 and TRBJ2-7; the D is unclear. V lost 2 bases and J 4 bases, leaving 7 bases between the germline ends. Germline V lookup: CDR1 SGHRS, CDR2 YFSETQ. The CDR3 is made up of 12 amino acids. This CDR3 reads CASSFSAYEQYF. The CDR3, as DNA: TGCGCCAGCAGCTTCTCGGCTTACGAGCAGTACTTC.

There are many counts of this clonotype. This chain connects TRBV20-1 to TRBJ2-7; 9 bases line up with TRBD1. There are 17 residues in the CDR3. Germline CDR1 reads DFQATT; CDR2 reads SNEGSKA (reference sequence). J lost 3 bases, V lost 3 bases, and 15 bases had no gene match. CDR3 protein: CSARRIRWTGVNYEQYF. In nucleotides, the CDR3 is TGCAGTGCTAGGCGTATCAGGTGGACAGGGGTAAACTACGAGCAGTACTTC.

A note on this clonotype: An end of the junction differs from the germline gene, which may be a read error. The genes are TRBV20-1 and TRBJ2-5, with unresolved D. This CDR3 spans 9 amino acids. From germline, CDR1 is DFQATT and CDR2 SNEGSKA (reference sequence). The CDR3: CSARHDKGF. In DNA form, the CDR3 reads TGCAGTGCGCGACATGATAAGGGCTTC.

This clonotype occurred many times. The V and J genes are TRBV7-9 and TRBJ1-2; TRBD1 is a possible D gene (5 bases). V gave up 4 bases and J gave up 5 bases, with 17 bases separating them. The length of the CDR3 is 15 residues. Germline assignment: CDR1 SEHNR and CDR2 FQNEAQ (reference sequence). The CDR3 here is CASSSRGQGGYGYTF. CDR3 bases: TGTGCCAGCAGCTCCAGAGGGCAGGGAGGGTATGGCTACACCTTC.

This chain joins TRBV19 and TRBJ2-1; D is uncertain. The germline V and J ends were trimmed by 1 base and 4 bases, with 8 bases remaining between them. The CDR3 sequence is 14 residues long. Germline V gene sequence: CDR1 LNHDA, CDR2 SQIVND (reference sequence). The CDR3 DNA is TGTGCCAGTAGTATAGGGGATCCTTACAATGAGCAGTTCTTC. It yields the protein CASSIGDPYNEQFF.

This clonotype was counted many times. The V and J genes are TRBV9 and TRBJ2-7; D is perhaps TRBD2 (5 bases). The length of the CDR3 is 17 residues. V lost 4 bases and J lost 7, with 27 bases in between. Germline-derived CDR1 and CDR2 are SGDLS and YYNGEE. CDR3 nucleotide sequence: TGTGCCAGCAGCTCCTCCCCTGGAGCTTTTTCGGCGGGTGAGCAGTACTTC. Translating it yields CASSSSPGAFSAGEQYF.

By frequency in the sample, this clonotype is medium-sized (0.01 to 0.1%). This chain uses TRBV5-1 with TRBJ2-7; no reliable D call. V lost 4 bases to trimming and J lost 4 bases, with 12 bases between them. Germline loops: CDR1 SGHRS, CDR2 YFSETQ. The length of the CDR3 is 13 residues. The DNA for the CDR3 is TGCGCCAGCAGCCTAACAGAGCAATACGAGCAGTACTTC. Protein product: CASSLTEQYEQYF.

This clonotype was seen only once. Given the absence of the conserved phenylalanine or tryptophan at the CDR3 end, a read error is likely. The DNA is omitted, as the CDR3 cannot be located on it reliably, and the CDR3 follows TCRdb's listing. This chain uses TRBV9 with TRBJ2-1; the table assigns TRBD2, which was not confirmed against the DNA. Both ends counted, the CDR3 spans 8 residues. Germline V gives CDR1 SGDLS, CDR2 YYNGEE. CDR3 residues: CASSFSGS.

The chain employs TRBV7-8 and TRBJ1-5, with a possible D match to TRBD1 (5 bases). The CDR3 consists of 14 residues. The ends were cut back, 4 bases at V and 9 bases at J, with 16 bases in the middle. The germline CDR1 and CDR2 sequences are SGHVS and FQNEAQ. The CDR3 reads CASSSSGDPGPQHF. CDR3 DNA: TGTGCCAGCAGCTCCTCGGGGGACCCCGGGCCCCAGCATTTT.

The chain is built from TRBV20-1 and TRBJ2-7, with D perhaps matching TRBD1 (7 bases). V was shortened by 1 base and J by 2 bases, with 12 bases between the two germline ends. Germline CDR1 DFQATT, CDR2 SNEGSKA (reference sequence). The CDR3 runs 14 residues. The CDR3, as DNA: TGCAGTGCTAGAGCGGCAGGGGGGCCCTACGAGCAGTACTTC. Translating it yields CSARAAGGPYEQYF.

The rearrangement uses TRBV6-6 and TRBJ2-5; 11 bases agree with TRBD1. V trimming: 2 bases; J trimming: 5 bases; junction bases outside the gene matches: 4. The germline V gene has CDR1 MNHNY and CDR2 SVGAGI (reference sequence). The CDR3 sequence is 15 residues long. CDR3 bases: TGTGCCAGCAGTTACGGACAGGGGGCATGGGAGACCCAGTACTTC. As protein: CASSYGQGAWETQYF.

This clonotype was counted ten times or more. The J gene is TRBJ1-3, the V gene TRBV5-1, with 11 bases matching TRBD1. The V segment lost 5 bases and the J segment 0 bases; nucleotides outside the gene matches: 10. CDR1 and CDR2 (germline): SGHRS, YFSETQ. This CDR3 is 18 amino acids long. CDR3 amino acids: CASSSGQGASLSGNTIYF. The CDR3 coding sequence is TGCGCCAGCAGTTCAGGACAGGGGGCAAGTCTCTCTGGAAACACCATATATTTT.

This rearrangement joins TRBV12-3 or TRBV12-4 to TRBJ1-2; D is possibly TRBD1 (5 bases). Between the trimmed V and J ends, which lost 5 bases and 7 bases, there was a span of 20 bases. CDR3 size: 15 residues. CDR3 DNA: TGTGCCAGCAGTCCAATTGTAGGGGTGCTCCGTGGCTACACCTTC. Amino acid sequence: CASSPIVGVLRGYTF.

This clonotype occurred many times. The chain employs TRBV11-1 and TRBJ2-3; D remains unclear. CDR1 SGHAT and CDR2 FQDESV come from the germline V gene (reference sequence). The CDR3 sequence is 16 residues long. Trimming took off 0 bases at V and 1 base at J, with 11 bases between the two ends. CDR3 amino acids: CASSLAGRVGTDTQYF. The CDR3, as DNA: TGTGCCAGCAGCTTAGCGGGAAGGGTTGGCACAGATACGCAGTATTTT.

This clonotype was picked up many times. The rearrangement uses TRBV7-8 and TRBJ2-1; 8 nucleotides line up with TRBD2. CDR1 is SGHVS, CDR2 FQNEAQ, per germline. The CDR3 length is 15 residues. J lost 8 bases, V lost 4 bases, and 10 bases had no gene match. The CDR3 loop is CASSSSGSLADEQFF. The CDR3 DNA is TGTGCCAGCAGCTCCAGCGGGAGTTTGGCTGATGAGCAGTTCTTC.

This clonotype was seen many times. This rearrangement joins TRBV20-1 to TRBJ1-1; D gene ambiguous. The V end lost 4 bases, the J end lost 3 bases, and 12 bases lay between the germline ends. The CDR3 is 13 amino acids. The germline V gene has CDR1 DFQATT and CDR2 SNEGSKA (reference sequence). CDR3 residues: CSATQEADTEAFF. DNA of the CDR3: TGCAGTGCTACCCAGGAAGCGGACACTGAAGCTTTCTTT.